This entry features one T cell receptor (beta chain) sequence. What it binds is unknown. Trimming took 3 bases from V and 0 from J, leaving 8 bases between them. There are 14 residues in the CDR3. Germline-derived CDR1 and CDR2 are LGHNA and YNFKEQ. This sample was included in a study of T cell responses to AZD1222 COVID-19 vaccine. The assay was immunoSEQ multiplex PCR, and TCRdb's table has in-frame clones only and misses some. The repertoire consists of almost 55,000 clones, with around 80% occurring once and the leading ten covering about a tenth. Study-level results: Researchers report vaccine-associated CD4 TCRs spanning spike, with dominance at 160-218 and 743-854.

The sequence came from an adult in good health. Sequences were derived from peripheral blood, sampled on day 0 of AZD1222 vaccination. V is TRBV4-2 and J is TRBJ1-2; no definite D call. In DNA form, the CDR3 reads TGTGCCAGCAGCCAGGAAAGGGCTAACTATGGCTACACCTTC. It encodes CASSQERANYGYTF.